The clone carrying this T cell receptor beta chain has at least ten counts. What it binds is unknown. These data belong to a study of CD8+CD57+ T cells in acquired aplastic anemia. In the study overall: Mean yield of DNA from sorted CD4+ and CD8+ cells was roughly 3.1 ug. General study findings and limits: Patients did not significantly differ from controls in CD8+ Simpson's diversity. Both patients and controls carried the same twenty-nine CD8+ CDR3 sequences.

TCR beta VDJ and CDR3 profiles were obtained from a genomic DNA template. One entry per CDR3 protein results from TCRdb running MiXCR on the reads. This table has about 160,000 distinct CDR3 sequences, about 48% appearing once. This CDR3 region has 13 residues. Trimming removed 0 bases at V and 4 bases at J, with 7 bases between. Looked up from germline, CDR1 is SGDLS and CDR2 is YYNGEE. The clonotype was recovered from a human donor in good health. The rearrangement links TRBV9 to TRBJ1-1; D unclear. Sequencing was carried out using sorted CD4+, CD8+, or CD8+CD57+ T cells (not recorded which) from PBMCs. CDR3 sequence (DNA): TGTGCCAGCAGCGTAGGGCTGGCCACTGAAGCTTTCTTT. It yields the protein CASSVGLATEAFF.